These 10 T cell receptor beta chains were all obtained from the same sample, sequenced in a study of T cells in tuberculosis. Data came from immunoSEQ multiplex PCR; TCRdb stores just in-frame clones and leaves some out. The sample shows about 58,000 clones, approximately 85% of them seen only once. Thawed, overnight-rested PBMC were stained with GMM-loaded CD1B tetramer, viability dye and anti-CD3, then sorted. CD1B tetramers were loaded with Rhodococcus equi-derived C32 glucose monomycolate. Input material: CD1b-GMM tetramer-negative cells sorted from PBMCs. The source is an adult woman with latent tuberculosis.

The rearrangement links TRBV29-1 to TRBJ1-2; D is uncertain. Germline V gene sequence: CDR1 SQVTM, CDR2 ANQGSEA. Trimming removed 7 bases from V and 5 bases from J, with 11 bases in between. The CDR3 has 11 amino acids. CDR3 bases: TGCAGCGCCTCGGGTGGGTATGGCTACACCTTC. It codes for CSASGGYGYTF.

The V call is TRBV7-9, the J call TRBJ1-6; D might be TRBD1 (6 bases). The CDR3 totals 14 residues. Germline V gene lookup returns CDR1 SEHNR and CDR2 FQNEAQ (reference sequence). Between the trimmed V and J ends, which lost 4 bases and 9 bases, there was a span of 13 bases. The CDR3, as DNA: TGTGCCAGCAGCTACACTCAGGGGTTTTCACCCCTCCACTTT. Translating it yields CASSYTQGFSPLHF.

The chain combines TRBV19 with TRBJ1-1; TRBD1 agrees at 9 bases. V was pared by 0 bases and J by 6 bases, with 2 bases of the junction left unmatched. This CDR3 contains 14 residues. Per germline, CDR1 LNHDA and CDR2 SQIVND (reference sequence). The CDR3 DNA follows: TGTGCCAGTAGTATAGATGGGACAGGGCCTGAAGCTTTCTTT. Its protein is CASSIDGTGPEAFF.

The J gene is TRBJ2-3, the V gene TRBV5-1, with 11 bases aligning to TRBD1. The germline V gene has CDR1 SGHRS and CDR2 YFSETQ. The CDR3 spans 16 residues. V lost 0 bases to trimming and J lost 4 bases; unmatched junction nucleotides: 4. DNA for the CDR3: TGCGCCAGCAGCTTGGGGGGGACAGGGGGAGCAGATACGCAGTATTTT. Translated: CASSLGGTGGADTQYF.

This clone was detected once. This chain connects TRBV6-4 to TRBJ1-1; D is unclear. The CDR3 loop spans 13 amino acids. Per the germline V gene, CDR1 is MRHNA and CDR2 is SNTAGT. The V and J ends lost 0 bases and 2 bases respectively, with 4 bases between them. CDR3 nucleotide sequence: TGTGCCAGCAGTGACTCGAGTAACACTGAAGCTTTCTTT. This sequence encodes CASSDSSNTEAFF.

This sequence joins TRBV12-5 and TRBJ2-1; 8 nucleotides align to TRBD1. Unmatched junction bases numbered 10, after V lost 6 bases and J lost 6 bases. This CDR3 is built from 15 residues. Germline V gives CDR1 LGHNT, CDR2 FRNRAP. The CDR3 loop is CASGFGQGERNEQFF. CDR3 DNA sequence: TGTGCTAGTGGCTTCGGACAGGGTGAACGCAATGAGCAGTTCTTC.

This sequence joins TRBV5-1 and TRBJ2-2, with a possible D match to TRBD2 (6 bases). There are 13 residues in the CDR3. The ends were cut back, 5 bases at V and 11 bases at J, with 16 bases in the middle. Germline loops: CDR1 SGHRS, CDR2 YFSETQ. The CDR3 is CASSMDGGGELFF. CDR3 sequence (DNA): TGCGCCAGCAGTATGGACGGGGGAGGAGAGCTGTTTTTT.

The V gene is TRBV12-5, the J gene TRBJ2-3, with D perhaps matching TRBD2 (6 bases). From germline, CDR1 is LGHNT and CDR2 FRNRAP. With 8 bases removed from V and 3 bases from J, the gap between germline ends came to 12 bases. This CDR3 spans 13 amino acids. The CDR3 coding sequence is TGTGCTAGTTCTCCTAGCGAGACAGATACGCAGTATTTT. Translation gives CASSPSETDTQYF.

The chain links TRBV7-9 to TRBJ1-1; D remains unclear. There are 14 residues in the CDR3. The germline V gene encodes CDR1 SEHNR and CDR2 FQNEAQ (reference sequence). Trimming cost V 1 base and J 0 bases, with 6 bases left between them. In DNA, the CDR3 is TGTGCCAGCAGCTTAGACAAAATGAACACTGAAGCTTTCTTT. It yields the protein CASSLDKMNTEAFF.

The chain is built from TRBV5-1 and TRBJ2-1, with 7 bases aligning to TRBD2. Germline CDR1 and CDR2: SGHRS and YFSETQ. This CDR3 region has 16 residues. Trimming at V came to 0 bases and at J to 3 bases, leaving 6 bases not matched to a gene. This CDR3 reads CASSLAYQRGYNEQFF. CDR3 DNA: TGCGCCAGCAGCTTGGCGTACCAGCGGGGCTACAATGAGCAGTTCTTC. The variable domain in full, completed from reference TRBV5-1 and TRBJ2-1, reads KAGVTQTPRYLIKTRGQQVTLSCSPISGHRSVSWYQQTPGQGLQFLFEYFSETQRNKGNFPGRFSGRQFSNSRSEMNVSTLELGDSALYLCASSLAYQRGYNEQFFGPGTRLTVL.